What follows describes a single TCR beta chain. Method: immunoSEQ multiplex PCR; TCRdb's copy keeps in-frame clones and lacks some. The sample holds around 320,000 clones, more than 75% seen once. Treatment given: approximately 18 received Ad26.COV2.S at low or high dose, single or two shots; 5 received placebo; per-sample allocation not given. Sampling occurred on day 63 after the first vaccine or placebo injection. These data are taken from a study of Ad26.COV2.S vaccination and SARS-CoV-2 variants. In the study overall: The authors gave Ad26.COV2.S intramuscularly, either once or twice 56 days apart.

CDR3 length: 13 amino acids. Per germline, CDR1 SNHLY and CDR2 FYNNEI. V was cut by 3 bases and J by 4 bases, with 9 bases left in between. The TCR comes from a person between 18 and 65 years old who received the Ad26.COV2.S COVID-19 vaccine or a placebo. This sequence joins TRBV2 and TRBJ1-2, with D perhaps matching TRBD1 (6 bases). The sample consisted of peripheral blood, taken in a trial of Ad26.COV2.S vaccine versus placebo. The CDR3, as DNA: TGTGCCAGCAGTGAGGACAGTTTCTATGGCTACACCTTC. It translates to CASSEDSFYGYTF.